Listed below are T cell receptor beta chains from one sample, sequenced in a study of post-analysis software for immune sequencing data. TCRdb reanalysed the PCR reads using MiXCR and keeps one entry per CDR3 protein. In the table there are about 770,000 distinct CDR3 sequences, around 42% of which are singletons. Sequencing was performed on blood. The receptors were sampled from a girl aged 5 to 17 with multiple sclerosis. CDR3s include the opening cysteine and the closing phenylalanine or tryptophan. A D gene is named only where the DNA matches it firmly. Size is stated for part of the rows, as once, few or many counts, or as a class when the clone is expanded.

size	J	D	V	CDR3	DNA
NA	TRBJ1-5	NA	TRBV29-1	CSVGGGLNQPQHF	TGCAGCGTTGGAGGGGGGCTCAATCAGCCCCAGCATTTT
few	TRBJ2-7	TRBD2	TRBV10-2	CASSESERDYHYEQYF	TGCGCCAGCAGTGAGTCGGAAAGGGACTACCACTACGAGCAGTACTTC
few	TRBJ2-7	NA	TRBV5-6	CASSPLGPTNYEQYF	TGTGCCAGCAGCCCCCTCGGGCCAACAAACTACGAGCAGTACTTC
NA	TRBJ2-1	TRBD2	TRBV5-1	CASSSLAGVDEQFF	TGCGCCAGCAGCTCCCTAGCGGGAGTAGATGAGCAGTTCTTC
NA	TRBJ2-3	NA	TRBV12-3/TRBV12-4	CASSPTGLDTQYF	TGTGCCAGCAGCCCCACAGGGTTAGATACGCAGTATTTT
NA	TRBJ1-2	NA	TRBV12-3/TRBV12-4	CTSSLPGGYTF	TGTACCAGCAGTTTACCTGGGGGCTACACCTTC
few	TRBJ2-3	TRBD2	TRBV15	CATARGLVTDTQYF	TGTGCCACCGCAAGGGGACTAGTGACAGATACGCAGTATTTT
NA	TRBJ2-1	TRBD2	TRBV29-1	CSVRTAGTSGKFF	TGCAGCGTCAGGACGGCCGGGACTAGCGGGAAGTTCTTC
NA	TRBJ2-4	TRBD2	TRBV6-6	CASSYSGTSGSVQYF	TGTGCCAGCAGTTACTCGGGGACTAGCGGGAGCGTGCAGTACTTC
NA	TRBJ2-3	NA	TRBV7-2	CASSGRPGSTDTQYF	TGTGCCAGCAGCGGCCGGCCGGGTAGCACAGATACGCAGTATTTT
NA	TRBJ2-1	NA	TRBV7-9	CASSSNPSQSNEQFF	TGTGCCAGCAGCTCAAATCCCTCCCAAAGCAATGAGCAGTTCTTC
few	TRBJ2-7	NA	TRBV6-2/TRBV6-3	CASSYSGRVARYEQYF	TGTGCCAGCAGTTACTCGGGACGTGTCGCAAGGTACGAGCAGTACTTC
NA	TRBJ2-7	TRBD2	TRBV7-2	CASSLVSGTYSYEQYF	TGTGCCAGCAGCTTAGTTAGCGGGACATACTCCTACGAGCAGTACTTC
few	TRBJ2-5	TRBD1	TRBV6-4	CASSDPYVPTGDRGETQYF	TGTGCCAGCAGTGACCCCTACGTACCAACCGGGGACAGGGGTGAGACCCAGTACTTC
NA	TRBJ2-7	NA	TRBV5-5	CASSFAEPYEQYF	TGTGCCAGCAGCTTCGCCGAGCCCTACGAGCAGTACTTC
NA	TRBJ2-7	NA	TRBV7-2	CASSGRGPEQYF	TGTGCCAGCAGCGGAAGAGGACCGGAGCAGTACTTC
few	TRBJ2-5	NA	TRBV7-9	CASSQYETQYF	TGTGCCAGCAGCCAATATGAGACCCAGTACTTC
NA	TRBJ1-2	NA	TRBV12-3/TRBV12-4	CASSLSRDSQDYGYTF	TGTGCCAGCAGTTTATCCCGAGACAGTCAAGACTATGGCTACACCTTC
few	TRBJ2-3	TRBD1	TRBV20-1	CSARGGGLIFTDTQYF	TGCAGTGCTAGAGGAGGGGGCCTCATATTCACAGATACGCAGTATTTT
NA	TRBJ1-2	NA	TRBV29-1	CSVEDGGARYTF	TGCAGCGTTGAAGACGGGGGAGCTCGGTACACCTTC
NA	TRBJ2-5	TRBD2	TRBV6-5	CASRAGLTQETQYF	TGTGCCAGCAGGGCGGGACTAACACAAGAGACCCAGTACTTC
few	TRBJ2-7	TRBD2	TRBV9	CASSVAGGASYEQYF	TGTGCCAGCAGCGTAGCGGGGGGGGCCTCCTACGAGCAGTACTTC
once	TRBJ1-5	NA	TRBV7-3	CASSASGNQPQHF	TGTGCCAGCAGCGCCTCCGGCAATCAGCCCCAGCATTTT
NA	TRBJ2-1	TRBD1	TRBV3-1	CASSQEGQGGFFSYNEPFF	TGTGCCAGTAGCCAAGAGGGACAGGGGGGTTTTTTCTCCTACAATGAGCCGTTCTTC
few	TRBJ2-1	TRBD2	TRBV12-3/TRBV12-4	CASSHIAGGNEQFF	TGTGCCAGCAGTCACATAGCGGGAGGGAATGAGCAGTTCTTC
NA	TRBJ2-3	NA	TRBV11-2	CASSPWGLGGAMTQYF	TGTGCCAGCAGTCCTTGGGGGCTAGGCGGTGCCATGACGCAGTATTTT
few	TRBJ2-7	TRBD1	TRBV6-2/TRBV6-3	CASEGQGSYEQYF	TGTGCCAGCGAAGGACAGGGATCCTACGAGCAGTACTTC
few	TRBJ2-7	TRBD1	TRBV28	CASSHLGTGKYEQYF	TGTGCCAGCAGCCATCTCGGGACAGGGAAGTACGAGCAGTACTTC
NA	TRBJ2-3	NA	TRBV7-3	CASSSFHGTDTQYF	TGTGCCAGCAGCTCTTTTCACGGCACAGATACGCAGTATTTT
few	TRBJ2-3	TRBD2	TRBV6-5	CASSYTGLAADQYF	TGTGCCAGCAGTTACACTGGACTAGCTGCAGACCAGTATTTT
NA	TRBJ2-3	NA	TRBV12-3/TRBV12-4	CASSISGPSYTDTQYF	TGTGCCAGCAGTATCAGCGGCCCCAGTTACACAGATACGCAGTATTTT
few	TRBJ2-5	TRBD2	TRBV20-1	CSANSGMGQYF	TGCAGTGCTAATAGCGGGATGGGGCAGTACTTC
few	TRBJ1-1	NA	TRBV6-6	CASSFVDSHEAFF	TGTGCCAGCAGTTTCGTAGACAGCCATGAAGCTTTCTTT
NA	TRBJ2-7	TRBD2	TRBV12-3/TRBV12-4	CASSFMGGSQPYEQYF	TGTGCCAGCAGTTTCATGGGCGGGAGTCAGCCCTACGAGCAGTACTTC
NA	TRBJ1-2	NA	TRBV27	CASSWGGSYYGYTF	TGTGCCAGCAGTTGGGGCGGATCCTACTATGGCTACACCTTC
NA	TRBJ2-6	TRBD2	TRBV7-3	CASSLTRLAGVLQPDGANVLTF	TGTGCCAGCAGCTTAACGAGACTAGCGGGAGTCCTCCAACCGGATGGGGCCAACGTCCTGACTTTC
NA	TRBJ2-3	NA	TRBV9	CASSVGRISPSDTQYF	TGTGCCAGCAGCGTAGGAAGAATCAGTCCCTCAGATACGCAGTATTTT
NA	TRBJ2-5	NA	TRBV29-1	CSVDPSERHELGTQYF	TGCAGCGTTGATCCTAGCGAGAGGCACGAATTAGGGACCCAGTACTTC
NA	TRBJ1-5	NA	TRBV10-2	CASSESRGPGNQPRHF	TGCGCCAGCAGTGAGTCACGGGGCCCAGGCAATCAGCCCCGGCATTTT
NA	TRBJ2-1	TRBD2	TRBV20-1	CSAMISGTSEQFF	TGCAGTGCTATGATTAGCGGGACTAGTGAGCAGTTCTTC
few	TRBJ2-1	NA	TRBV5-1	CASFNTYNEQFF	TGCGCCAGCTTCAATACCTACAATGAGCAGTTCTTC
few	TRBJ2-7	NA	TRBV6-6	CASSYSLAPSSYEQYF	TGTGCCAGCAGTTACTCTCTGGCACCAAGCTCCTACGAGCAGTACTTC
NA	TRBJ1-6	NA	TRBV10-3	CAISESEGGSPLHF	TGTGCCATCAGTGAGTCGGAGGGGGGTTCACCCCTCCACTTT
NA	TRBJ1-4	NA	TRBV15	CATSRARSFNEKLFF	TGTGCCACCAGCAGAGCCCGAAGCTTTAATGAAAAACTGTTTTTT
NA	TRBJ2-7	TRBD2	TRBV12-3/TRBV12-4	CASTTLGLAGISYEQYF	TGTGCCAGCACTACACTGGGACTAGCGGGGATCTCCTACGAGCAGTACTTC
NA	TRBJ2-1	TRBD1	TRBV7-6	CASSLGGTGPYNEQFF	TGTGCCAGCAGCTTAGGGGGGACAGGCCCCTACAATGAGCAGTTCTTC
NA	TRBJ2-3	TRBD2	TRBV20-1	CSARGTSDTDTQYF	TGCAGTGCTAGAGGGACTAGCGACACAGATACGCAGTATTTT
NA	TRBJ2-1	NA	TRBV25-1	CASSDYGPNNEQFF	TGTGCCAGCAGTGACTATGGACCCAACAATGAGCAGTTCTTC
few	TRBJ2-7	TRBD2	TRBV7-9	CASSLGNGRAGRNEQYF	TGTGCCAGCAGCTTAGGGAACGGGAGGGCCGGTCGGAACGAGCAGTACTTC
NA	TRBJ2-1	TRBD2	TRBV20-1	CSPFGGNEQFF	TGCAGTCCATTCGGGGGGAATGAGCAGTTCTTC
few	TRBJ2-7	TRBD1	TRBV7-2	CASSLGQGRGYEQYF	TGTGCCAGCAGCCTAGGACAGGGGAGGGGCTACGAGCAGTACTTC
NA	TRBJ1-4	NA	TRBV7-8	CASSNVVAGSEKLFF	TGTGCCAGCAGCAACGTGGTTGCAGGGAGTGAAAAACTGTTTTTT
NA	TRBJ2-1	TRBD2	TRBV24-1	CATSDSLGWAGGSVSYNEQFF	TGTGCCACCAGTGACTCCCTCGGATGGGCGGGAGGTAGTGTCTCCTACAATGAGCAGTTCTTC
many	TRBJ2-3	NA	TRBV12-3/TRBV12-4	CASSLATDPDTQYF	TGTGCCAGCAGTTTAGCTACCGACCCCGATACGCAGTATTTT